Below, one T cell receptor beta chain is given with its context. Its antigen is unidentified. V was shortened by 6 bases and J by 5 bases, with 13 bases between the two germline ends. The length of the CDR3 is 14 residues. CDR1 and CDR2 from the germline V gene are MDHEN and SYDVKM. The protocol was immunoSEQ multiplex PCR, while the TCRdb copy is restricted to in-frame clones and leaves out a portion. The sample lists about 2.4 million clones, under 95% occurring once. HIV-negative, healthy adults without recent acute infections or vaccinations were the donors. This entry belongs to a study of shared clonotypes between healthy human individuals. Study at large: CD8 memory received one plate per donor, CD8 naive two, CD4 memory three and CD4 naive three.

Study findings and constraints: Few donors restricted represented genetic and exposure-history diversity. Several donors had about 5% of their naive CD4 clonotypes in common.

The receptor was derived from a man aged 18-30 years in good health. Some clones in this sample may be carry-over from other donors' samples. The genes are TRBV28 and TRBJ1-4, with D tentatively TRBD1 (6 bases). Material: naive CD4+ T cells from PBMCs. This sample's subset: CD45RA+ positively selected. DNA for the CDR3: TGTGCCAGCAGCACAGGGTATTGGAATGAAAAACTGTTTTTT. Amino acids: CASSTGYWNEKLFF. Full variable domain (rest looked up from reference TRBV28 and TRBJ1-4): DVKVTQSSRYLVKRTGEKVFLECVQDMDHENMFWYRQDPGLGLRLIYFSYDVKMKEKGDIPEGYSVSREKKERFSLILESASTNQTSMYLCASSTGYWNEKLFFGSGTQLSVL.